Listed below are T cell receptor beta chains from one sample, sequenced in a study of shared clonotypes between healthy human individuals. Libraries were prepared by immunoSEQ multiplex PCR; TCRdb keeps only in-frame clonotypes and omits some of them. Of some 1,600,000 clones listed, 95% to 99% are singletons. Sequenced material: naive CD4+ T cells sorted from blood. The receptors derive from a man between 25 and 39 years old in good health. Each CDR3 is given with its conserved first and last residue. Fields, in order: CDR3 length, V gene, D gene, J gene, clone size, CDR3 DNA, CDR3 protein. D genes are given only for firm matches. Expanded clones are given a class, and other clones once, few, many or no size at all.

15	TRBV4-1	TRBD1	TRBJ1-4	NA	TGCGCCAGCAGCCAGAGACAGGGTGGCGACGAAAAACTGTTTTTT	CASSQRQGGDEKLFF
14	TRBV18	NA	TRBJ2-2	once	TGTGCCAGCTCACCACCTCGGCGCACCGGGGAGCTGTTTTTT	CASSPPRRTGELFF
13	TRBV30	NA	TRBJ1-5	NA	TGTGCCTGGAGTGTAGACGGGAATCAGCCCCAGCATTTT	CAWSVDGNQPQHF
19	TRBV27	TRBD1	TRBJ1-2	NA	TGTGCCAGCAGTCTTCTCCCCCGGGACAGGGACTGGTCCTGGTCTGGCTACACCTTC	CASSLLPRDRDWSWSGYTF
17	TRBV19	NA	TRBJ2-1	NA	TGTGCCAGTAGTCTCTCGAGGTCTAAACTCCTCTACAATGAGCAGTTCTTC	CASSLSRSKLLYNEQFF
14	TRBV23-1	TRBD2	TRBJ2-7	NA	TGCGCCAGCAGTCACGGGCGGGAGAGGGTCGAGCAGTACTTC	CASSHGRERVEQYF
15	TRBV2	TRBD2	TRBJ2-3	NA	TGTGCCAGCAGTCAACTAGCGGGGGGGCCAGATACGCAGTATTTT	CASSQLAGGPDTQYF
12	TRBV6-6	NA	TRBJ2-1	NA	TGTGCCAGCAGTTACACAATTTTGAATGCGTTCTTC	CASSYTILNAFF
15	TRBV29-1	NA	TRBJ2-1	NA	TGCAGCATTGGCGGCGGGGCGAGCTCCTACAATGAGCAGTTCTTC	CSIGGGASSYNEQFF
16	TRBV7-6	NA	TRBJ2-1	NA	TGTGCCAGCAGCTTAATGTTGGACCCGGCCTACAATGAGCAGTTCTTC	CASSLMLDPAYNEQFF
16	TRBV19	TRBD2	TRBJ2-1	NA	TGTGCCAGTAGTATCCCTAGCGGGACTTCCTACAATGAGCAGTTCTTC	CASSIPSGTSYNEQFF
14	TRBV15	NA	TRBJ2-7	NA	TGTGCCACCAGCAAAGGAAAAAGGGTCCACGAGCAGTACTTC	CATSKGKRVHEQYF
16	TRBV9	TRBD2	TRBJ2-7	NA	TGTGCCAGCAGCGTATCCCTAGCGGGAGACTACTACGAGCAGTACTTC	CASSVSLAGDYYEQYF
13	TRBV6-5	NA	TRBJ2-3	NA	TGTGCCAGCAGCCAACAGGGAACAGATACGCAGTATTTT	CASSQQGTDTQYF
16	TRBV5-1	TRBD2	TRBJ2-2	NA	TGCGCCAGCAGCTTGGGACTAGCGGGAGAAACCGGGGAGCTGTTTTTT	CASSLGLAGETGELFF
13	TRBV18	NA	TRBJ1-2	few	TGTGCCAGCTCACCAAGGGACATCTATGGCTACACCTTC	CASSPRDIYGYTF
14	TRBV27	NA	TRBJ2-5	NA	TGTGCCAGCAGTCCAACGGGACGGCAAGAGACCCAGTACTTC	CASSPTGRQETQYF
11	TRBV6-5	NA	TRBJ2-1	NA	TGTGCCAGTCGGGACTACAATGAGCAGTTCTTC	CASRDYNEQFF
16	TRBV28	NA	TRBJ1-5	NA	TGTGCCAGCAGTTACCGGGGGCGGAATAGCAATCAGCCCCAGCATTTT	CASSYRGRNSNQPQHF
15	TRBV18	NA	TRBJ1-1	NA	TGTGCCAGCTCACCACGAACGGCCATGAACACTGAAGCTTTCTTT	CASSPRTAMNTEAFF